Listed below are T cell receptor beta chains from one sample, sequenced in a study of T cell responses to AZD1222 COVID-19 vaccine. Sequenced by immunoSEQ multiplex PCR; TCRdb stores in-frame clones only, minus some. The sample records roughly 99,000 clones, about 85% being singletons. Material: peripheral blood, obtained 28 days after the second AZD1222 dose. Source of these receptors: an adult who received the AZD1222 COVID-19 vaccine. Both conserved end residues are part of each CDR3. The D gene is left open where the match is weak. Clone size is given for some rows only: seen once, a few or many times, or a class if the clone is expanded.

d_gene | j_gene | abundance | v_gene | CDR3nt | CDR3aa
TRBD1 | TRBJ2-7 | once | TRBV11-2 | TGTGCCAGCAGCTTAGTGGTGGACAGGGAAGGCGAGCAGTACTTC | CASSLVVDREGEQYF
. | TRBJ2-7 | . | TRBV3-1/TRBV3-2 | TGTGCCAGCAGCCTCCTCGGACAGTCCTACGAGCAGTACTTC | CASSLLGQSYEQYF
. | TRBJ1-2 | . | TRBV9 | TGTGCCAGCAGAAGGACACCTTCGGATTTCGACGGCTACACCTTC | CASRRTPSDFDGYTF
TRBD1 | TRBJ1-1 | . | TRBV28 | TGTGCCAGCAGTGGGTGGACAAGGGGGCAGGTTGAAGCTTTCTTT | CASSGWTRGQVEAFF
. | TRBJ2-1 | . | TRBV7-6 | TGTGCCAGCAGCTTAGGAATAGGTCGGGTTAGGACCTACAATGAGCAGTTCTTC | CASSLGIGRVRTYNEQFF
TRBD1 | TRBJ1-2 | . | TRBV30 | TGTGCCTGGAGCCAACAGGGGGCGACTGGCTACACCTTC | CAWSQQGATGYTF
. | TRBJ2-7 | . | TRBV4-1 | TGCGCCAGCAGCCAACCTAGGCTCCCAAGCTCCTACGAGCAGTACTTC | CASSQPRLPSSYEQYF
. | TRBJ1-4 | . | TRBV5-6 | TGTGCCAGCAGCCGACCTGGGAGGATGAATGAAAAACTGTTTTTT | CASSRPGRMNEKLFF
. | TRBJ2-3 | . | TRBV5-1 | TGCGCCAGCAGCTTGGGGGCAGGGGGCACAGATACGCAGTATTTT | CASSLGAGGTDTQYF
. | TRBJ1-5 | . | TRBV5-6 | TGTGCCAGCAGCTGGGGGTCCGGGGCTGGACAGCCCCAGCATTTT | CASSWGSGAGQPQHF
. | TRBJ2-7 | . | TRBV5-1 | TGCGCCAGCAGCTTGGCCGGAGCACCTTACGAGCAGTACTTC | CASSLAGAPYEQYF
. | TRBJ1-6 | . | TRBV18 | TGTGCCAGCTCAATACAGGAGGCGGGTAATAATTCACCCCTCCACTTT | CASSIQEAGNNSPLHF
TRBD1 | TRBJ2-1 | . | TRBV7-2 | TGTGCCAGCAGCCCAGGGACAGGCACCTACAATGAGCAGTTCTTC | CASSPGTGTYNEQFF
. | TRBJ2-7 | few | TRBV4-1 | TGCGCCAGCAGCCCCCTACTCGAGGGCTACGAGCAGTACTTC | CASSPLLEGYEQYF
TRBD1 | TRBJ1-1 | . | TRBV15 | TGTGCCACCAGCAGGGGGGGGACAGGGGGCTCAGCTTTCTTT | CATSRGGTGGSAFF
. | TRBJ2-1 | medium-sized | TRBV12-3/TRBV12-4 | TGTGCCAGCAGAGGACTTGGCAATGAGCAGTTCTTC | CASRGLGNEQFF
. | TRBJ1-5 | . | TRBV7-9 | TGTGCCAGCAATCAGGACGGTAGCAATCAGCCCCAGCATTTT | CASNQDGSNQPQHF
. | TRBJ2-3 | . | TRBV6-4 | TGTGCCAGCAGTGATTCGGGGGTCGCAGATACGCAGTATTTT | CASSDSGVADTQYF
TRBD1 | TRBJ1-5 | . | TRBV7-2 | TGTGCCAGCAGCAGTACAGGGGGGTTCAGACAGCCCCAGCATTTT | CASSSTGGFRQPQHF
. | TRBJ2-5 | . | TRBV11-2 | TGTGCCAGCAGCTTAGCTCCAGGGCCAGAGACCCAGTACTTC | CASSLAPGPETQYF
. | TRBJ1-1 | . | TRBV20-1 | TGCGGCCTGTGGCGACAGCCTGAAGCTTTCTTT | CGLWRQPEAFF
. | TRBJ2-7 | few | TRBV7-6 | TGTGCCAGCAGCCCTGGGAGAGAGCAGTACTTC | CASSPGREQYF